These T cell receptor beta chains were read from a single sample in a study of cytomegalovirus exposure and HLA in healthy donors. Method: immunoSEQ multiplex PCR; TCRdb's copy keeps in-frame clones and lacks some. The sample contains tens of thousands of clones, around 78% of which appear only once. Sequenced sample: PBMCs. These receptors were taken from a man between 40 and 49 years old in good health and CMV-seronegative. Each CDR3 is given with its conserved first and last residue. A D gene is named only where the DNA matches it firmly. Clone size is shown for a subset of rows, as once, few, many or a class of expanded clone.

j_call v_call clone_size d_call cdr3_aa cdr3_nt
TRBJ1-2 TRBV5-4 . TRBD1 CASGDRRSGFYGYTF TGTGCCAGCGGGGACAGGAGGTCGGGATTCTATGGCTACACCTTC
TRBJ2-1 TRBV6-6 . TRBD2 CASSKREGSYNEQFF TGTGCCAGCAGCAAGCGGGAGGGGTCCTACAATGAGCAGTTCTTC
TRBJ2-7 TRBV7-6 . TRBD2 CASSPQVGGETRLAGDYEQYF TGTGCCAGCAGCCCCCAGGTGGGGGGCGAAACCAGACTAGCGGGAGACTACGAGCAGTACTTC
TRBJ1-5 TRBV28 . . CASSLGGTRQPQHF TGTGCCAGCAGTTTGGGAGGGACTCGGCAGCCCCAGCATTTT
TRBJ2-3 TRBV10-3 . TRBD1 CAISPGQADSTDTQYF TGTGCCATCAGTCCGGGACAGGCGGATAGCACAGATACGCAGTATTTT
TRBJ1-5 TRBV2 . TRBD1 CASRRDRGDNQPQHF TGTGCCAGCAGGAGGGACAGGGGAGACAATCAGCCCCAGCATTTT
TRBJ2-3 TRBV10-3 . . CAISENRLADTQYF TGTGCCATCAGTGAGAATCGACTGGCAGATACGCAGTATTTT
TRBJ2-3 TRBV6-6 . . CASSYLDTQYF TGTGCCAGCAGTTACCTCGATACGCAGTATTTT
TRBJ2-3 TRBV13 . TRBD2 CASSKTAGYKTDTQYF TGTGCCAGCAGCAAAACAGCGGGATACAAAACAGATACGCAGTATTTT
TRBJ2-1 TRBV7-9 . . CASSLVVSGDYNEQFF TGTGCCAGCAGCTTAGTTGTTAGCGGAGATTACAATGAGCAGTTCTTC
TRBJ2-7 TRBV6-5 . . CASSYSFSREQYF TGTGCCAGCAGTTACTCGTTTTCGCGCGAGCAGTACTTC
TRBJ2-7 TRBV7-9 . . CSSSSGSYEQYF TGTTCCAGCAGCTCGGGGTCCTACGAGCAGTACTTC
TRBJ2-1 TRBV11-2 . TRBD2 CASSSPTSGPYNEQFF TGTGCCAGCAGCTCGCCGACTAGCGGCCCCTACAATGAGCAGTTCTTC
TRBJ2-5 TRBV20-1 once . CSASPKETQYF TGCAGTGCTAGTCCCAAAGAGACCCAGTACTTC
TRBJ1-2 TRBV28 few . CASSFQTALGYGYTF TGTGCCAGCAGTTTCCAAACAGCTTTAGGCTATGGCTACACCTTC
TRBJ2-7 TRBV27 . TRBD2 CASSLAPPVSGKTYEQYF TGTGCCAGCAGTTTAGCACCCCCCGTTAGCGGGAAAACCTACGAGCAGTACTTC
TRBJ2-2 TRBV6-6 once . CASSLGQSGELFF TGTGCCAGCAGTCTCGGACAGTCCGGGGAGCTGTTTTTT
TRBJ2-3 TRBV5-4 . TRBD2 CASSRTSGATRTDTQYF TGTGCCAGCAGCCGGACTAGCGGGGCGACCCGCACAGATACGCAGTATTTT